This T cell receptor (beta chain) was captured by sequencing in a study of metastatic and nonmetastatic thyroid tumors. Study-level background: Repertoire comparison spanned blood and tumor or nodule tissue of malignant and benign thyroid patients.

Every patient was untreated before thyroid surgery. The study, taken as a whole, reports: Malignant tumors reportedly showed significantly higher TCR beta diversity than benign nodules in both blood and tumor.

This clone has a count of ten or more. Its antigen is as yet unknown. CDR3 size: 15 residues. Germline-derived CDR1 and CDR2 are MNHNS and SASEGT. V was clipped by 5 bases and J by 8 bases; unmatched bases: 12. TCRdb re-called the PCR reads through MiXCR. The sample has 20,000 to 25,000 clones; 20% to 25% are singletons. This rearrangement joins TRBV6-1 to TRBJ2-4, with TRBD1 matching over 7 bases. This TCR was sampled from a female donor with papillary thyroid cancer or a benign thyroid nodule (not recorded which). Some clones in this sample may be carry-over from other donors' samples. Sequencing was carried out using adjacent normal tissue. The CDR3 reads CASSPTPTGTYIQYF. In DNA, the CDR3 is TGTGCCAGCAGTCCGACCCCGACAGGGACGTACATTCAGTACTTC.